The sequence of this T cell receptor (beta chain) was determined in a study of Ad26.COV2.S vaccination and SARS-CoV-2 variants. Described treatment: some 20 received Ad26.COV2.S at low or high dose, single or two shots; five or six received placebo; per-sample allocation not given. Collection of the samples took place on day 63 after the first injection of vaccine or placebo. An Ad26 vector expressing Wuhan-strain SARS-CoV-2 spike constituted the vaccine. Between the trimmed V and J ends, which lost 4 bases and 4 bases, there was a span of 17 bases. Germline CDR1 reads SQVTM; CDR2 reads ANQGSEA. The CDR3 is made up of 14 amino acids. Profiled with immunoSEQ multiplex PCR; TCRdb holds only in-frame clones, not every one. The data show approximately 480,000 clones, around 88% seen once.

This sequence joins TRBV29-1 and TRBJ2-7, with D possibly matching TRBD1 (6 bases). Sequenced material: peripheral blood, taken in a trial of Ad26.COV2.S vaccine versus placebo. The clonotype was recovered from a person between 18 and 65 years old who received the Ad26.COV2.S COVID-19 vaccine or a placebo. The CDR3 bases are TGCAGCGTTGCCACAAGACAGGTAAAATACGAGCAGTACTTC. This codes for CSVATRQVKYEQYF.